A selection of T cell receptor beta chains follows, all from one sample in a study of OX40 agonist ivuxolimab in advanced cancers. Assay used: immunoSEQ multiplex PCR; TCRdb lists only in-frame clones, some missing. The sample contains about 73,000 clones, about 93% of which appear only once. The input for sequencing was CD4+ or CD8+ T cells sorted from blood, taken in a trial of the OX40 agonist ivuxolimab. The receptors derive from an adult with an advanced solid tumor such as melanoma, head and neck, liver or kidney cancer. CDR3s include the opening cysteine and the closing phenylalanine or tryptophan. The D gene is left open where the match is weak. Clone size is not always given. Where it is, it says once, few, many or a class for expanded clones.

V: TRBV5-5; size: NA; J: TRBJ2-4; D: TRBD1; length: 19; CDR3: CASSLRGQTGDLLKNIQYF; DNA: TGTGCCAGCAGCTTACGAGGGCAGACAGGGGATCTATTAAAAAACATTCAGTACTTC
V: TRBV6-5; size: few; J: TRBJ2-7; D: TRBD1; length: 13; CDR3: CASRQGARYEQYF; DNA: TGTGCCAGCAGGCAGGGGGCGCGATACGAGCAGTACTTC
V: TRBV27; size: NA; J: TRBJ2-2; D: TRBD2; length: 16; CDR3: CASTPGTSGGGGELFF; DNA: TGTGCCAGCACCCCCGGGACTAGCGGTGGGGGCGGGGAGCTGTTTTTT
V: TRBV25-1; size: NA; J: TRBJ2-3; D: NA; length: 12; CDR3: CASSVTVDTQYF; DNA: TGTGCCAGCAGTGTCACGGTAGATACGCAGTATTTT
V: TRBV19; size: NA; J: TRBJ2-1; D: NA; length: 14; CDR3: CASRDRETYNEQFF; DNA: TGTGCCAGTAGAGACCGGGAAACCTACAATGAGCAGTTCTTC
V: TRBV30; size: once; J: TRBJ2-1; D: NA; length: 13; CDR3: CAWTLSSYNEQFF; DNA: TGTGCCTGGACCCTTTCCAGTTACAATGAGCAGTTCTTC
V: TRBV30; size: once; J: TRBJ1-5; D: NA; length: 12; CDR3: CAWSRQGQPQHF; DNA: TGTGCCTGGAGCAGGCAAGGGCAGCCCCAGCATTTT
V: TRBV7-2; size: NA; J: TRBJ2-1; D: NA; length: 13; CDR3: CASSPRARDEQFF; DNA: TGTGCCAGCAGCCCGAGGGCGCGGGATGAGCAGTTCTTC
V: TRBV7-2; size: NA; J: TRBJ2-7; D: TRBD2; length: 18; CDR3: CASSLRPGTSGRALEQYF; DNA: TGTGCCAGCAGCCTCCGTCCCGGGACTAGCGGGAGGGCCCTCGAGCAGTACTTC
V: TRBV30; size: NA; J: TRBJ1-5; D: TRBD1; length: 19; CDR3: CAWSRTSGRQGRGSQPQHF; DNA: TGTGCCTGGAGTCGAACTTCCGGGAGACAGGGACGGGGGAGTCAGCCCCAGCATTTT
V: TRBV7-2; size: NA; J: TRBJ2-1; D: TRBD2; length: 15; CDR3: CASSSTSGSYNEQFF; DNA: TGTGCCAGCAGCTCCACTAGCGGTTCCTACAATGAGCAGTTCTTC
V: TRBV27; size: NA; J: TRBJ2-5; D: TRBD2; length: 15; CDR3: CASSLTSGGPETQYF; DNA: TGTGCCAGCAGTTTGACTAGCGGGGGTCCAGAGACCCAGTACTTC
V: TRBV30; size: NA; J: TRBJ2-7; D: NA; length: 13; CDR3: CAWSLTGVYEQYF; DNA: TGTGCCTGGAGTCTAACGGGAGTATACGAGCAGTACTTC
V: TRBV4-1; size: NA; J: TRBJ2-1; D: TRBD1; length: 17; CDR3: CASSKFRGQRDYNEQFF; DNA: TGCGCCAGCAGCAAATTCAGGGGACAGAGAGATTACAATGAGCAGTTCTTC
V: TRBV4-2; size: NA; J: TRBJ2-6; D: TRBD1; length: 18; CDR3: CASGRGGTGPGGANVLTF; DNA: TGTGCCAGCGGCCGTGGCGGGACAGGGCCCGGTGGGGCCAACGTCCTGACTTTC
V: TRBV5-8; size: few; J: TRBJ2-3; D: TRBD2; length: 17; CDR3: CASTGLAGGIITDTQYF; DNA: TGTGCCAGCACGGGACTAGCGGGAGGTATTATTACAGATACGCAGTATTTT
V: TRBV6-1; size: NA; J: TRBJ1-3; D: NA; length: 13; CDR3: CASSTASGNTIYF; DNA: TGTGCCAGCTCGACAGCTTCTGGAAACACCATATATTTT
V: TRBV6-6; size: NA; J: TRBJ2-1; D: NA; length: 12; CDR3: CASSYGANEQFF; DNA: TGTGCCAGCAGTTACGGGGCTAATGAGCAGTTCTTC
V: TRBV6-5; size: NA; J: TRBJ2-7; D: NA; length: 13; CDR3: CASRGTGLYERYF; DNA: TGTGCCAGCAGGGGAACAGGGCTCTACGAGCGGTACTTC
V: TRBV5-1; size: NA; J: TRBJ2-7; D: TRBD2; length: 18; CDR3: CASSLVGESGRRSYEQYF; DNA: TGCGCCAGCAGCCTTGTGGGGGAAAGCGGGAGAAGGTCCTACGAGCAGTACTTC
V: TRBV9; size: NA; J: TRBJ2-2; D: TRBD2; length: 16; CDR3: CASSSRTSGDTGELFF; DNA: TGTGCCAGCAGCTCACGGACTAGCGGGGACACCGGGGAGCTGTTTTTT
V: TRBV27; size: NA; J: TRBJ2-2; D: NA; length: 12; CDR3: CASSLYTGELFF; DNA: TGTGCCAGCAGTTTATACACCGGGGAGCTGTTTTTT
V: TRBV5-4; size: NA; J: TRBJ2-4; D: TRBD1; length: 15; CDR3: CASSLQGQGGRIQYF; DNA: TGTGCCAGCAGCTTACAGGGACAGGGAGGCCGCATTCAGTACTTC
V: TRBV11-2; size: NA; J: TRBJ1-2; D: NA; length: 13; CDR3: CASSSTLNYGYTF; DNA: TGTGCCAGCAGCTCGACCTTAAACTATGGCTACACCTTC